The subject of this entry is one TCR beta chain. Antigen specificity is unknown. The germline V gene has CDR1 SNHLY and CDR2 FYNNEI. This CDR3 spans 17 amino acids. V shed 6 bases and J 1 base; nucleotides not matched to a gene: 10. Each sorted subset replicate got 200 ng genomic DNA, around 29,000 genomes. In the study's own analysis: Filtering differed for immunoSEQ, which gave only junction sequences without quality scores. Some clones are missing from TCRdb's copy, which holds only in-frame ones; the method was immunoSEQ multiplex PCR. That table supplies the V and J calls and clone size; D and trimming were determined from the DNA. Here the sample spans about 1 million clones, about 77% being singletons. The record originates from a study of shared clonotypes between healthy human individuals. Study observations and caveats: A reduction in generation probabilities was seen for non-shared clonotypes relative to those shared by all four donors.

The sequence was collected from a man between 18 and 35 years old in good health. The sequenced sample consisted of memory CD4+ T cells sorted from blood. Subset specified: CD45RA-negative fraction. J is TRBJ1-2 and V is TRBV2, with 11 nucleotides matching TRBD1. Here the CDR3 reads CASRRRDRGTDNYGYTF. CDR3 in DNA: TGTGCCAGCAGGAGACGGGACAGGGGGACAGATAACTATGGCTACACCTTC.